This note documents a single T cell receptor (beta chain) sequence. This clonotype was recorded many times. Its antigen remains unidentified. The sample holds no much larger clone one base away, and base qualities are not on file. The data were obtained in a study of spatial heterogeneity in lung cancer (dated by TCRdb to between 2018 and 2020). Regarding the research as a whole: Beta-chain transcripts were consistently detected in greater numbers than alpha-chain transcripts, which likely reflected higher beta-chain transcript abundance. In the raw uncorrected reads, each unique combination of TCR and UMI appeared more than ten times on average. TCR repertoire features were related to nonsynonymous mutation counts determined by whole-exome sequencing of tumor tissue. Both alpha and beta chains were TCR-sequenced in samples taken at surgery, namely 220 tumor regions, 64 matched nontumor lung samples and approximately 58 PBMC samples. TCR alpha and beta repertoires were quantitatively compared across multiple tumor regions, matched nontumor lung and blood in non-small cell lung cancer. A strong correlation was found between TCR transcript counts in tumor regions and a T cell transcriptional module score from matched bulk RNA-seq. Points the paper makes about the study in general: TCR-seq coverage of tumor T cells was estimated at only about 7% for alpha chains and around 14% for beta chains. The count of ubiquitous expanded TCRs correlated with the count of ubiquitous nonsynonymous mutations, and the count of regional expanded TCRs correlated with the count of regional nonsynonymous mutations. Additional single-cell paired TCR alpha and beta sequencing was considered necessary to confirm, at a functional level, the hypothesis that regional TCRs recognize regional mutations. The number of expanded intratumoral alpha and beta TCRs correlated with the tumor nonsynonymous mutation count.

From the cysteine through the phenylalanine, the CDR3 covers 12 amino acids. Only the CDR3 DNA stays, 36 bases, in frame from base 1. V loses 8 bases of germline sequence and J loses 0 bases, and the interval between the two ends is 7 bases. From the germline V gene (reference sequence), CDR1 is MNHNY and CDR2 is SVGAGI. The library was produced with 5' RACE. Sequencing used a NextSeq 500. To allow correction of PCR and sequencing errors, the TCR library protocol tagged every TCR cDNA molecule with a unique molecular identifier. As for the original processing: TCR identification, UMI-based error correction and CDR3 extraction were performed with Decombinator tools. TCRs above a frequency of 2 per 1,000, corresponding to the top 1% of the tumor frequency distribution, were defined as expanded. Expanded tumor TCRs statistically deemed absent (corrected P<0.05) from at least one tumor region were classed as regional, and all other expanded tumor TCRs were classed as ubiquitous. Each repertoire was subsampled 100 times to 5,000 TCRs, after which Renyi diversity was computed with the R vegan package. CDR3 similarity networks were built from amino acid triplet string-kernel similarity, with CDR3s being connected when pairwise similarity was above 0.82. Using fastp trimming at Q25 and MiXCR clonotype assembly, TCRdb reanalyzed the public sequencing data and kept in-frame beta chains. Merged by CDR3 protein, the rows form single entries marked with the most common genes and DNA. TCRdb, rather than the study authors, made the V and J calls. The sample profile shows around 13,000 distinct CDR3 sequences; roughly 7.2% of them were found once. The ten largest clones take up about 3.5% of the sample.

The meaning of the sample's time point label: sample taken at primary tumor resection. Donors were around 69 patients with early-stage, untreated non-small cell lung cancer from the lung TRACERx cohort. Without any cell sorting, TCR sequencing was performed on whole RNA extracted either from tumor and nontumor lung tissue or from cryopreserved PBMC samples. Only patients with enough RNA available from two or more tumor regions were chosen for TCR sequencing. Before selection, tumor and adjacent nontumor lung specimens were reviewed by a lung pathologist. The sample here was lung tumor tissue, taken at surgery. The V and J segments used are TRBV6-6 and TRBJ1-1; no D gene can be assigned with confidence. The TCR sequence derives from a female donor with early-stage non-small cell lung cancer. The encoded CDR3 is CASRRLNTEAFF. The nucleotide sequence reads as follows: TGTGCCAGCCGTCGGTTGAACACTGAAGCTTTCTTT.